One sample yielded the 25 T cell receptor beta chains listed below, sequenced in a study of monozygotic twins with cystic fibrosis. Sequencing used immunoSEQ multiplex PCR; TCRdb keeps in-frame clones, though not all of them. The sample shows some 19,000 clones, around 97% of them seen only once. The sequenced sample was blood. These receptors were obtained from a woman aged 30 to 39 with cystic fibrosis.

The chain links TRBV6-1 to TRBJ2-5, with a weak D call TRBD2 (6 bases). The V end was cut by 6 bases, the J end by 4 bases, with 12 bases between. Germline lookup yields CDR1 MNHNS and CDR2 SASEGT. There are 13 residues in the CDR3. The CDR3 nucleotides are TGTGCCAGCAGGGTGGTGGGGGGAGAGACCCAGTACTTC. It translates to CASRVVGGETQYF.

This chain uses TRBV30 with TRBJ1-3; no definite D call. Trimming took 4 bases from V and 3 from J, leaving 10 bases between them. The CDR3 consists of 13 residues. Germline CDR1 is GTSNPN and CDR2 is SVGIG (reference sequence). The DNA of the CDR3 is TGTGCCTGGACCCACTCCGGTGGAAACACCATATATTTT. This translates into CAWTHSGGNTIYF.

The chain is built from TRBV7-9 and TRBJ2-3; D ambiguous. CDR3 length equals 11 residues. Germline assignment: CDR1 SEHNR and CDR2 FQNEAQ (reference sequence). V was cut by 7 bases and J by 6 bases, with 8 bases left in between. The CDR3 DNA is TGTGCCAGCACTGACCTTGATACGCAGTATTTT. Translating it yields CASTDLDTQYF.

The rearrangement uses TRBV12-5 and TRBJ1-1; D unclear. Per the germline V gene, CDR1 is LGHNT and CDR2 is FRNRAP. The CDR3 is 13 amino acids. V lost 3 bases, J lost 1 base, and 6 bases lay in between. CDR3 nucleotide sequence: TGTGCTAGTGGTTTATCAGGGAACACTGAAGCTTTCTTT. It encodes CASGLSGNTEAFF.

The chain recombines TRBV7-9 with TRBJ2-2; D tentatively reads TRBD1 or TRBD2 (6 bases each). The CDR3 is made up of 16 amino acids. CDR1 is SEHNR and CDR2 is FQNEAQ in the germline V gene (reference sequence). The germline V and J ends were trimmed by 3 bases and 2 bases, with 13 bases remaining between them. The chain's CDR3 is CASSFYREVNTGELFF. The CDR3 bases are TGTGCCAGCAGCTTTTACAGGGAGGTTAACACCGGGGAGCTGTTTTTT.

The rearrangement joins TRBV5-6 to TRBJ1-6; a possible D gene is TRBD1 (5 bases). V was trimmed by 2 bases and J by 8 bases, leaving 11 bases between them. The CDR3 is 14 residues long. Germline values: CDR1 SGHDT, CDR2 YYEEEE. CDR3 sequence reads: CASSFQGRHSPLHF. The CDR3 nucleotides read TGTGCCAGCAGCTTCCAGGGTAGGCATTCACCCCTCCACTTT.

The chain joins TRBV6-1 to TRBJ1-4, with 9 bases that match TRBD1. The germline gives CDR1 MNHNS, CDR2 SASEGT. This CDR3 has 14 residues. J lost 5 bases, V lost 6 bases, and 4 bases had no gene match. In nucleotides, the CDR3 is TGTGCCAGCAGGAGGACAGGGGAAAATGAAAAACTGTTTTTT. As protein: CASRRTGENEKLFF.

This clone was recorded only once. The CDR3 DNA is TGTGCCATCAAAATATCGCCTAGCACTGAAGCTTTCTTT. As protein: CAIKISPSTEAFF. The chain recombines TRBV6-6 with TRBJ1-1; D is uncertain. The germline V and J ends were trimmed by 10 bases and 4 bases, with 16 bases remaining between them. Germline V gene lookup returns CDR1 MNHNY and CDR2 SVGAGI (reference sequence). The CDR3 has 13 amino acids.

The gene calls are TRBV29-1 and TRBJ1-2, with TRBD1 matching 11 bases. CDR1 and CDR2 (germline): SQVTM, ANQGSEA. This CDR3 comprises 13 residues. V lost 6 bases, J lost 6 bases, and 6 bases stayed unmatched. The CDR3 DNA sequence: TGCAGCGTGACCCGGGACAGGGGGAATGGCTACACCTTC. Residues: CSVTRDRGNGYTF. Filled out from reference TRBV29-1 and TRBJ1-2, the complete variable domain reads SAVISQKPSRDICQRGTSLTIQCQVDSQVTMMFWYRQQPGQSLTLIATANQGSEATYESGFVIDKFPISRPNLTFSTLTVSNMSPEDSSIYLCSVTRDRGNGYTFGSGTRLTVV.

The chain combines TRBV19 with TRBJ1-2, with a weak D call TRBD1 (6 bases). The CDR3 totals 16 residues. Germline V gene sequence: CDR1 LNHDA, CDR2 SQIVND (reference sequence). Trimming pared 3 bases from V and 8 bases from J, leaving 22 bases between. Written as DNA, the CDR3 is TGTGCCAGTAGTATCGGTACAGCCTTAAAGGGGGTCGGCTACACCTTC. This gives the protein CASSIGTALKGVGYTF. Using reference TRBV19 and TRBJ1-2 for the parts outside the CDR3, the full variable domain is DGGITQSPKYLFRKEGQNVTLSCEQNLNHDAMYWYRQDPGQGLRLIYYSQIVNDFQKGDIAEGYSVSREKKESFPLTVTSAQKNPTAFYLCASSIGTALKGVGYTFGSGTRLTVV.

The CDR3 sequence is CASSVKGGSSTDTQYF. The CDR3 bases are TGTGCCAGCAGCGTAAAGGGGGGCTCTAGCACAGATACGCAGTATTTT. This chain uses TRBV9 with TRBJ2-3; the D gene could be TRBD1 or TRBD2 (6 bases each). V was shortened by 1 base and J by 0 bases, with 12 bases between the two germline ends. Looked up from germline, CDR1 is SGDLS and CDR2 is YYNGEE. The CDR3 totals 16 residues.

This sequence joins TRBV10-1 and TRBJ1-5; 7 nucleotides line up with TRBD1. The junction had 10 bases not matched to a gene; V was cut back by 6 bases and J by 8 bases. The CDR3 covers 14 residues. Looked up from germline, CDR1 is WNHNN and CDR2 is SYGVQD (reference sequence). CDR3 sequence: CASRDRPAEEPQHF. In DNA form, the CDR3 reads TGCGCCAGCAGGGACAGGCCCGCCGAGGAGCCCCAGCATTTT.

V usage is TRBV7-9 and J usage is TRBJ2-7; D is perhaps TRBD2 (5 bases). CDR1 and CDR2 from the germline V gene are SEHNR and FQNEAQ (reference sequence). V was clipped by 3 bases and J by 7 bases, with 13 bases between them. The CDR3 contains 13 residues. The CDR3 region has the DNA TGTGCCAGCAGCTTTTATTCCGGGGAGGAGCAGTACTTC. Translated, it gives CASSFYSGEEQYF.

The sample holds one count of this clone. The chain is built from TRBV4-1 and TRBJ1-6, with D perhaps matching TRBD1 (5 bases). V lost 4 bases to trimming and J lost 8 bases, with 12 bases between them. CDR1 is MGHRA, CDR2 YSYEKL, per germline. This CDR3 region has 14 residues. CDR3 region: CASSPVARDSPLHF. DNA for the CDR3: TGCGCCAGCAGCCCCGTTGCCAGGGATTCACCCCTCCACTTT.

In the case of this clone: Relative to the germline gene, one junction end is altered; a read error may explain this. This chain connects TRBV11-3 to TRBJ1-1; TRBD1 agrees at 7 bases. The CDR3 spans 14 residues. In germline, CDR1 is SGHNT, CDR2 YENEEA. The CDR3 reads CASTLRGPDTEAFF. In DNA form, the CDR3 reads TGTGCCAGCACCTTAAGGGGGCCGGACACTGAAGCTTTCTTT.

The V and J genes are TRBV9 and TRBJ2-7; TRBD1 might be the D (5 bases). Germline V lookup: CDR1 SGDLS, CDR2 YYNGEE. V gave up 0 bases and J gave up 3 bases, with 13 bases separating them. This CDR3 comprises 15 residues. CDR3 DNA: TGTGCCAGCAGCGTAGGTTTTGGCAGGGTCTACGAGCAGTACTTC. Protein: CASSVGFGRVYEQYF.

The V and J genes are TRBV18 and TRBJ1-1, with D unresolved. From germline, CDR1 is KGHSH and CDR2 LQKENI. Between the trimmed V and J ends, which lost 8 bases and 0 bases, there was a span of 10 bases. There are 13 residues in the CDR3. The CDR3 is CASSDGLNTEAFF. The CDR3 DNA sequence: TGTGCCAGCAGCGACGGGTTGAACACTGAAGCTTTCTTT.

The chain is built from TRBV28 and TRBJ1-6; possible D gene TRBD1, 5 bases. Trimming removed 5 bases from V and 8 bases from J, with 10 bases in between. Germline CDR1 MDHEN, CDR2 SYDVKM. This CDR3 is 13 amino acids long. This CDR3 is CASSLGTYSPLHF. The CDR3 DNA follows: TGTGCCAGCAGTCTTGGGACGTATTCACCCCTCCACTTT.

The CDR3 DNA is TGTGCCAGCAGCATCCGGGACGGACCCTACGAGCAGTACTTC. This sequence encodes CASSIRDGPYEQYF. This sequence joins TRBV7-7 and TRBJ2-7; the D call may be TRBD1 or TRBD2 (5 bases each). V was clipped by 5 bases and J by 2 bases, with 13 bases between them. The CDR3 is made up of 14 amino acids. CDR1 is SSHAT and CDR2 is FNYEAQ in the germline V gene (reference sequence).

This rearrangement joins TRBV30 to TRBJ2-7, with TRBD1 matching 9 bases. J was trimmed by 1 base and V by 4 bases; bases with no gene match: 11. Per the germline V gene, CDR1 is GTSNPN and CDR2 is SVGIG (reference sequence). The CDR3 is 16 residues long. This CDR3 is CAWNLRPGQGSYEQYF. CDR3 coding DNA: TGTGCCTGGAACCTCAGACCGGGACAGGGTTCCTACGAGCAGTACTTC. Full variable domain (outside the CDR3, taken from reference TRBV30 and TRBJ2-7): SQTIHQWPATLVQPVGSPLSLECTVEGTSNPNLYWYRQAAGRGLQLLFYSVGIGQISSEVPQNLSASRPQDRQFILSSKKLLLSDSGFYLCAWNLRPGQGSYEQYFGPGTRLTVT.

The rearrangement joins TRBV7-9 to TRBJ2-5; D may be TRBD1 or TRBD2 (5 bases each). V lost 2 bases, J lost 9 bases, and 16 bases lay in between. The V gene's germline CDR1 is SEHNR and CDR2 FQNEAQ (reference sequence). The CDR3 covers 14 residues. In nucleotides, the CDR3 is TGTGCCAGCAGCTTAATGACAGCTTCGAGGGCCCAGTACTTC. Amino acid sequence: CASSLMTASRAQYF. Full variable domain (rest looked up from reference TRBV7-9 and TRBJ2-5): DTGVSQNPRHKITKRGQNVTFRCDPISEHNRLYWYRQTLGQGPEFLTYFQNEAQLEKSRLLSDRFSAERPKGSFSTLEIQRTEQGDSAMYLCASSLMTASRAQYFGPGTRLLVL.

The chain links TRBV5-6 to TRBJ2-3; D ambiguous. There are 12 residues in the CDR3. Trimming cost V 5 bases and J 0 bases, with 4 bases left between them. CDR1 is SGHDT and CDR2 is YYEEEE in the germline V gene. CDR3 DNA sequence: TGTGCCAGCAGTTCTAGCACAGATACGCAGTATTTT. This gives the protein CASSSSTDTQYF.

The CDR3 loop reads CASSLSIGTVYEQYF. In DNA form, the CDR3 reads TGTGCCAGCAGTTTATCGATAGGGACGGTGTACGAGCAGTACTTC. The chain is built from TRBV27 and TRBJ2-7; D tentatively fits TRBD1 or TRBD2 (5 bases each). From germline, CDR1 is MNHEY and CDR2 SMNVEV (reference sequence). The length of the CDR3 is 15 residues. V lost 0 bases and J 4 bases, leaving 13 bases between the germline ends.

The chain employs TRBV19 and TRBJ2-7; D tentatively reads TRBD1 or TRBD2 (5 bases each). The CDR3 totals 12 residues. V shed 3 bases and J shed 5 bases, with 8 bases lying between them. Germline assignment: CDR1 LNHDA and CDR2 SQIVND (reference sequence). For the CDR3, the DNA is TGTGCCAGTAGTATGAGGGGCCACGAGCAGTACTTC. Protein sequence: CASSMRGHEQYF.

The CDR3 bases are TGTGCCAGCAGCGAGACTAGCGGGAGAGAAGATACGCAGTATTTT. It is translated as CASSETSGREDTQYF. V usage is TRBV9 and J usage is TRBJ2-3; 12 bases fit TRBD2. There are 15 residues in the CDR3. V gave up 3 bases and J gave up 5 bases; unmatched junction bases: 4. Germline V lookup: CDR1 SGDLS, CDR2 YYNGEE.